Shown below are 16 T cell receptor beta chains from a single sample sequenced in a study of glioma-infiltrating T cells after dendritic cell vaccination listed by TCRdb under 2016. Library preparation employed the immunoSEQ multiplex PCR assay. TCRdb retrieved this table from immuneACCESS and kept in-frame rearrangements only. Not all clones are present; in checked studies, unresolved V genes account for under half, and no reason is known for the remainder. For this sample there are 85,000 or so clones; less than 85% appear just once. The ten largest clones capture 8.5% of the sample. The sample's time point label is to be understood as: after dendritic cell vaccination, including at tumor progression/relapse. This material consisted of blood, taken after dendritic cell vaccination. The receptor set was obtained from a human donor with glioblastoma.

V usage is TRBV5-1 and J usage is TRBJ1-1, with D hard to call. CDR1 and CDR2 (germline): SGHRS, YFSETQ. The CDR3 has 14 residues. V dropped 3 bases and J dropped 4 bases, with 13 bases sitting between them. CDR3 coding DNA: TGCGCCAGCAGCTCCCACTTTTTCGGCACTGAAGCTTTCTTT. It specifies CASSSHFFGTEAFF.

CDR3 coding DNA: TGTGCCTGGAGTGACAGGGGGCTAACAGATACGCAGTATTTT. Its translation is CAWSDRGLTDTQYF. The rearrangement uses TRBV30 and TRBJ2-3; 9 nucleotides line up with TRBD1. Germline-derived CDR1 and CDR2 are GTSNPN and SVGIG (reference sequence). The CDR3 has 14 residues. Unmatched junction bases numbered 2, after V lost 1 base and J lost 3 bases.

The CDR3 nucleotides read TGTGCCAGCAGCTTAAACCGCAGGGGTGGGAGCACAGATACGCAGTATTTT. Protein sequence: CASSLNRRGGSTDTQYF. The chain combines TRBV7-3 with TRBJ2-3; TRBD1 is a possible D gene (6 bases). Trimming pared 1 base from V and 0 bases from J, leaving 14 bases between. The germline CDR1 and CDR2 sequences are SGHTA and FQGTGA. The CDR3 consists of 17 residues.

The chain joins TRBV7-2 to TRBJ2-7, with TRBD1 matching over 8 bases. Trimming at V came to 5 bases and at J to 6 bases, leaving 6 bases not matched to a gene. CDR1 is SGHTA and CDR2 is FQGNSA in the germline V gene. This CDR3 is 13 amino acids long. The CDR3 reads CASSTGTGTEQYF. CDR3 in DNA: TGTGCCAGCAGCACCGGGACAGGTACCGAGCAGTACTTC. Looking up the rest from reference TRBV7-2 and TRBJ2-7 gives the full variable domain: GAGVSQSPSNKVTEKGKDVELRCDPISGHTALYWYRQSLGQGLEFLIYFQGNSAPDKSGLPSDRFSAERTGGSVSTLTIQRTQQEDSAVYLCASSTGTGTEQYFGPGTRLTVT.

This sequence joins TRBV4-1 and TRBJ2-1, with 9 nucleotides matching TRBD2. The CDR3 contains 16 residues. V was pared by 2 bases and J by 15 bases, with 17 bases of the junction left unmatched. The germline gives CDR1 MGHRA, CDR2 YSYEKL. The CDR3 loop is CASSQTIGQIAGAVFF. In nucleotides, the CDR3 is TGCGCCAGCAGCCAAACGATAGGCCAGATAGCGGGAGCCGTGTTCTTC.

CDR3 protein: CASRGGQGNYGYTF. CDR3 sequence (DNA): TGTGCCAGCAGGGGGGGACAGGGGAACTATGGCTACACCTTC. The chain combines TRBV28 with TRBJ1-2; 10 bases fit TRBD1. V lost 6 bases to trimming and J lost 2 bases; unmatched junction nucleotides: 3. Germline lookup yields CDR1 MDHEN and CDR2 SYDVKM. CDR3 size: 14 residues.

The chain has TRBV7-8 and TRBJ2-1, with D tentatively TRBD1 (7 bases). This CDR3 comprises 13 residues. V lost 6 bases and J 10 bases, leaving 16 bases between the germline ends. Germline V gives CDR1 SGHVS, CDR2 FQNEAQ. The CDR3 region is CASSAGQFREQFF. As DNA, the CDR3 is TGTGCCAGCAGTGCGGGACAGTTTAGAGAGCAGTTCTTC.

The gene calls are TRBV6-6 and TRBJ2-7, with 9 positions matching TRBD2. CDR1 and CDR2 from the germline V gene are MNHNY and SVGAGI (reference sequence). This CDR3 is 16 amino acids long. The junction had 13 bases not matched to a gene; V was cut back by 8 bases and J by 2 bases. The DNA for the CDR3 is TGTGCCAGCTCCCCCCACGTAGCGGGAGCAACCTACGAGCAGTACTTC. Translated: CASSPHVAGATYEQYF.

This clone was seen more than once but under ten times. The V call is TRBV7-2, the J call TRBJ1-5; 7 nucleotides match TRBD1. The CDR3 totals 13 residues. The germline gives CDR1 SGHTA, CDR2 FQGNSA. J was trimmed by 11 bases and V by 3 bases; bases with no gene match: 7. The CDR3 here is CASSFTGTVSQHF. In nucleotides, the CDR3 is TGTGCCAGCAGCTTCACGGGGACAGTCTCCCAGCATTTT.

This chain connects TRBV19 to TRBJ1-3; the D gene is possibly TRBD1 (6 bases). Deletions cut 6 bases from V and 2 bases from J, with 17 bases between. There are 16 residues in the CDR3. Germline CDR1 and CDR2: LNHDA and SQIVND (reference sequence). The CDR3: CASSRGGRFTGNTIYF. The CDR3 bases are TGTGCCAGTAGCAGGGGCGGACGGTTCACTGGAAACACCATATATTTT.

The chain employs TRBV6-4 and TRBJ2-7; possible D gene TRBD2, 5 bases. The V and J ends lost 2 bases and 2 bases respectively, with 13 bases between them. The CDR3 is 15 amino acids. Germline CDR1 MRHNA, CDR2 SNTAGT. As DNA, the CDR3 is TGTGCCAGCAGTGACCCCCGGGGAACCACCTACGAGCAGTACTTC. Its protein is CASSDPRGTTYEQYF.

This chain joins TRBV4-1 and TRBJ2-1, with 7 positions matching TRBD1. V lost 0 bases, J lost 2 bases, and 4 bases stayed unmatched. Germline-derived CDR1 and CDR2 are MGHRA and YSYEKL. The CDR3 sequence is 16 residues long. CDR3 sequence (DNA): TGCGCCAGCAGCCAAGAGACAGGGATGACCTACAATGAGCAGTTCTTC. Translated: CASSQETGMTYNEQFF.

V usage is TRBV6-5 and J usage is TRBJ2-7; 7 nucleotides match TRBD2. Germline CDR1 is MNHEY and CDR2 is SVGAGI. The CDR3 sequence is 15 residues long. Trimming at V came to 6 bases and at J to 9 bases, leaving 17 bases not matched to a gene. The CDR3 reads CASSSPGLLTEVQYF. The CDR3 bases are TGTGCCAGCAGCTCCCCGGGACTACTCACCGAGGTGCAGTACTTC.

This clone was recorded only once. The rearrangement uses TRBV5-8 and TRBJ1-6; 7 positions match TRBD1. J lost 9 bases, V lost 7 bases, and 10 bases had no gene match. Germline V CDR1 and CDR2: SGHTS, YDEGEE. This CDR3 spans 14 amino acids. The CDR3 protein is CASLRPDRLSPLHF. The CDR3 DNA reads TGTGCCAGCCTTAGACCGGACAGGCTTTCACCCCTCCACTTT.

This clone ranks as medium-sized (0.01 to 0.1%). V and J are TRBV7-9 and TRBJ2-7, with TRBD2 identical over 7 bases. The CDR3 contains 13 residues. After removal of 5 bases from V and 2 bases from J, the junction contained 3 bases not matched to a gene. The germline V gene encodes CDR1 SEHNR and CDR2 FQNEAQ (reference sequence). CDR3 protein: CASSPGGAYEQYF. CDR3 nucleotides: TGTGCCAGCAGCCCGGGGGGAGCCTACGAGCAGTACTTC.

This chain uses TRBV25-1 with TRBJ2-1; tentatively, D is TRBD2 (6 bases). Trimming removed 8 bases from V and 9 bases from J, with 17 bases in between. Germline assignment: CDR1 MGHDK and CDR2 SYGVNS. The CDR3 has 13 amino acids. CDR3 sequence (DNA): TGTGCCAGCCTACGGGACTTCGGGGGTGAGCAGTTCTTC. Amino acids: CASLRDFGGEQFF.